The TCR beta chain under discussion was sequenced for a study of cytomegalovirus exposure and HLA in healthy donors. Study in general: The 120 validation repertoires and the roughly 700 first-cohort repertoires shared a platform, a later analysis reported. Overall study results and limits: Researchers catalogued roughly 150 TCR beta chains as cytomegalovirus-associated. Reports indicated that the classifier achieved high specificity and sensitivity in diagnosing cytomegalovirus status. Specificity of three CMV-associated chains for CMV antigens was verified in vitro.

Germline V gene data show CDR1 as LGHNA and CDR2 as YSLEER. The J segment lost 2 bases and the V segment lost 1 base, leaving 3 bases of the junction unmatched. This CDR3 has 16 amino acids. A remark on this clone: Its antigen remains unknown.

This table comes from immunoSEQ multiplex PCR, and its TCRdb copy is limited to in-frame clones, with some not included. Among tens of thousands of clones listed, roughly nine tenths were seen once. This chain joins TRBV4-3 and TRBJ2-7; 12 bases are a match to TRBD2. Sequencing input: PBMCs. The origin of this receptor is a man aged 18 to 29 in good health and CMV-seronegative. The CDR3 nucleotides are TGCGCCAGCAGCCAAGTTGGACTAGCGGGACCCTACGAGCAGTACTTC. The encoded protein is CASSQVGLAGPYEQYF.